This TCR beta chain was retrieved from a study of T cell responses to AZD1222 COVID-19 vaccine. Sequencing was performed with immunoSEQ multiplex PCR; in TCRdb, only in-frame clones are kept and a portion is missing. The sample lists approximately 140,000 clones; 92% were seen once. J lost 7 bases, V lost 8 bases, and 10 bases had no gene match. The germline gives CDR1 MNHEY, CDR2 SMNVEV (reference sequence). This CDR3 has 15 residues. This chain joins TRBV27 and TRBJ2-1; 11 nucleotides line up with TRBD2. The source was peripheral blood, collected on day 0 of AZD1222 vaccination. The clonotype comes from an adult in good health. CDR3: CASAQSGTSGNEQFF. The CDR3 bases are TGTGCCAGCGCCCAATCCGGGACTAGCGGAAATGAGCAGTTCTTC.